Reported below is one T cell receptor beta chain. The antigen is not known. This record belongs to a study of blood T cells in healthy people across ages. Sample-barcoded 5' priming and a J-beta primer mix drove a second PCR of roughly 7 to 11 cycles. One entry per CDR3 protein, called by TCRdb with MiXCR from the 5' RACE reads. The repertoire holds 700,000 to 850,000 distinct CDR3 sequences, with roughly 40% as singletons. In terms of origin and age, donors were healthy Caucasian individuals from Russia aged about 6 to 95. The authors isolated at least 6.5 million PBMCs per sample. Study observations and caveats: Higher diversity, along with more naive CD4+ cells, distinguished long-lived donors from aged donors.

The sample comprised blood. This clonotype was sampled from a young man in good health.

The CDR3 here is CSDVHRDRRDYEQYF. The CDR3 DNA reads TGCAGCGATGTTCACCGGGACAGGAGGGACTACGAGCAGTACTTC. The genes are TRBV29-1 and TRBJ2-7; the match to TRBD1 covers 8 bases. The CDR3 length is 15 residues. Per germline, CDR1 SQVTM and CDR2 ANQGSEA. Trimming at V came to 7 bases and at J to 3 bases, leaving 14 bases not matched to a gene.